This TCR beta chain was sequenced during a study of T cells in Graves' hyperthyroidism and ophthalmopathy. J was trimmed by 5 bases and V by 4 bases; bases with no gene match: 14. The CDR3 spans 16 residues. Germline CDR1 SGDLS, CDR2 YYNGEE. It was RNA transcripts that yielded the amplified TCR beta CDR3 regions. A first-round RT-PCR of the TCR CDR3 used the HTBI primer set. A single record per CDR3 protein comes from TCRdb applying MiXCR to the multiplex PCR reads. This table has roughly 500,000 distinct CDR3 sequences, 35% to 55% appearing once. This rearrangement joins TRBV9 to TRBJ2-5, with 7 bases lining up with TRBD2. The specimen sequenced was peripheral blood or thyroid tissue (not recorded which). This TCR was sampled from an adult woman with Graves' disease, either hyperthyroidism or ophthalmopathy (not recorded which). CDR3 protein: CASSPSPGGMSETQYF. DNA of the CDR3: TGTGCCAGCAGCCCCAGCCCGGGGGGAATGTCGGAGACCCAGTACTTC. Full variable domain (missing parts from reference TRBV9 and TRBJ2-5): DSGVTQTPKHLITATGQRVTLRCSPRSGDLSVYWYQQSLDQGLQFLIQYYNGEERAKGNILERFSAQQFPDLHSELNLSSLELGDSALYFCASSPSPGGMSETQYFGPGTRLLVL.